Listed below are T cell receptor beta chains from one sample, sequenced in a study of breast tumors, draining lymph nodes, adjacent tissues. TCRdb used MiXCR to reprocess the multiplex PCR reads, holding one entry per CDR3 protein. This sample yields approximately 37,000 distinct CDR3 sequences, of which around 35% are seen a single time; 11% belongs to the top ten. Input material: breast tumor tissue. These TCRs come from a female donor with breast cancer. Some clones in this sample may be carry-over from other donors' samples. Each CDR3 is given with its conserved first and last residue.

j_gene | v_gene | CDR3aa
TRBJ1-4 | TRBV7-8 | CASSRQGAGEKLFF
TRBJ2-3 | TRBV20-1 | CSAKDRGRRLTDTQYF
TRBJ2-2 | TRBV9 | CASSVGLAGDGELFF
TRBJ1-5 | TRBV18 | CASCGGFNQPQHF
TRBJ1-5 | TRBV5-5 | CASSTGGLLNQPQHF
TRBJ1-2 | TRBV5-1 | CASSLLEVGNYGYTF
TRBJ1-5 | TRBV4-1 | CASSQGVDQPQHF
TRBJ1-3 | TRBV6-5 | CASRSGNTIYF
TRBJ1-4 | TRBV7-8 | CASSQTSANEKLFF
TRBJ2-1 | TRBV7-2 | CASSRPKYNEQFF
TRBJ2-1 | TRBV28 | CASSRRRKNNEQFF
TRBJ1-2 | TRBV4-1 | CASSQGTGLYGYTF
TRBJ1-2 | TRBV20-1 | CSAVLTGGYGYTF
TRBJ1-5 | TRBV28 | CASSLGPVNQPQHF
TRBJ1-3 | TRBV20-1 | CSAPGQGGNTIYF
TRBJ2-3 | TRBV20-1 | CSAITGDTDTQYF
TRBJ2-5 | TRBV19 | CASSLAATREETQYF
TRBJ2-7 | TRBV5-5 | CASSLLFGSQYEQYF
TRBJ2-5 | TRBV5-4 | CASSLQGLGETQYF
TRBJ2-1 | TRBV5-8 | CASSLVAVSEQFF
TRBJ2-1 | TRBV5-4 | CASSRTGGGEQFF
TRBJ2-2 | TRBV7-9 | CASSSNREGPGELFF
TRBJ2-5 | TRBV5-8 | CASSSASGILETQYF
TRBJ2-7 | TRBV27 | CASSLFTGDYEQYF
TRBJ2-3 | TRBV14 | CASSQLHGQGSTDTQYF
TRBJ2-7 | TRBV2 | CASRAPGQGYEQYF
TRBJ2-1 | TRBV24-1 | CATSDLGQGADEQFF
TRBJ2-7 | TRBV9 | CASSERQGYEQYF
TRBJ2-7 | TRBV7-2 | CASSGGGGRFSYEQYF
TRBJ2-3 | TRBV9 | CASSVEARADTQYF
TRBJ2-1 | TRBV5-1 | CASSLVGLLAGVDNEQFF
TRBJ1-4 | TRBV6-5 | CASSLNRGEKLFF
TRBJ2-3 | TRBV6-5 | CASSYGTGGGTQYF
TRBJ2-5 | TRBV7-9 | CASSPQGYQETQYF
TRBJ2-1 | TRBV4-2 | CASSQERMSDEQFF
TRBJ2-7 | TRBV20-1 | CSARGLRPGYEQYF
TRBJ2-7 | TRBV3-1 | CASSQLKTYYEQYF
TRBJ1-2 | TRBV19 | CASKEDRDNYGYTF
TRBJ2-3 | TRBV7-2 | CASSARLAGRTDTQYF
TRBJ2-3 | TRBV20-1 | CSAYTGPAGGRDTQYF
TRBJ2-3 | TRBV5-1 | CASSLGDRAFTDTQYF
TRBJ2-7 | TRBV6-4 | CASSRTSGSHEQYF